This TCR beta chain was found in a study of sequential checkpoint blockade in melanoma. Study-level background: Each arm's sequence ended with maintenance nivolumab.

As for treatment: randomized to nivolumab then ipilimumab (arm A) or the reverse (arm B). Assay used: immunoSEQ multiplex PCR; TCRdb lists only in-frame clones, some missing. Here the sample spans roughly 36,000 clones, 32% being singletons. The length of the CDR3 is 16 residues. The J segment lost 0 bases and the V segment lost 6 bases, leaving 8 bases of the junction unmatched. The germline CDR1 and CDR2 sequences are SGHNT and YENEEA. This clone was seen only a few times. The sequences come from tumor tissue (inferred from file names), collected from a patient given nivolumab and ipilimumab in sequence. The chain combines TRBV11-3 with TRBJ2-1; 7 bases match TRBD2. The receptor was isolated from a human donor with melanoma. Written as DNA, the CDR3 is TGTGCCAGCAGGAGACCTAGCGGCATCTCCTACAATGAGCAGTTCTTC. Amino acid sequence: CASRRPSGISYNEQFF.